The source of this TCR beta chain is a study of early T cells in non-severe SARS-CoV-2 infection. Study in general: Sequencing targeted bulk RNA from unsorted whole blood, leaving chains unpaired. Study-wide results and limits: Database matching using VDJdb favored anti-spike CD8 responses, with private and CD4 specificities left missing.

Regarding this clonotype: Its antigen is unidentified.

There are 10 residues in the CDR3. In germline, CDR1 is MNHNY, CDR2 SVGAGI (reference sequence). V was clipped by 2 bases and J by 12 bases, with 5 bases between them. Molecules of cDNA were individually given unique molecular identifiers that were attached to them. Via MiXCR, TCRdb re-called the 5' RACE reads, giving one row per CDR3 protein. Among tens of thousands of distinct CDR3 sequences listed, approximately 10% were seen once. This chain joins TRBV6-6 and TRBJ1-5; D gene uncertain. The source was whole blood, collected at baseline. The clonotype originates from an adult who was a healthcare worker with PCR-confirmed SARS-CoV-2 infection or an uninfected control (not recorded which). The CDR3 loop is CASSYPLQHF. In DNA form, the CDR3 reads TGTGCCAGCAGTTACCCCCTCCAGCATTTT.